The sequence of this T cell receptor (beta chain) was determined in a study of T-cell memory formation after mild COVID-19. Overall study context: TCR clusters were largely donor specific.

UMIs and sample barcodes were carried by the TCR alpha and TCR beta cDNA libraries that 5'RACE produced using constant-segment primers. TCRdb called the 5' RACE reads again in MiXCR, with one record for every CDR3 protein. The sample shows hundreds of thousands of distinct CDR3 sequences, around a sixth of them seen only once. With V trimmed by 5 bases and J by 2 bases, 12 bases remained unmatched. Germline CDR1 DFQATT, CDR2 SNEGSKA (reference sequence). This CDR3 comprises 17 residues. This clonotype was picked up many times. Antigen: not known. Study-level results: CD4+ bias marked clones expanding day 15 to 37, unlike balanced contracting clones. Some clones that responded were present in memory (sampled pre-infection), which suggests cross-reactive memory joined.

The TCR originated in an adult woman who had mild COVID-19 (a few samples of this study predate the infection). Cell type and time point are not known. The rearrangement uses TRBV20-1 and TRBJ2-1; 10 bases are shared with TRBD2. Sequenced input: PBMCs or a T cell subset sorted from them (not recorded which). The CDR3 protein is CSAPGGFSGRTYNEQFF. The CDR3 bases are TGCAGTGCTCCAGGGGGCTTTAGCGGGAGGACCTACAATGAGCAGTTCTTC.